This TCR beta chain was observed in a study of beta chain features in type 1 diabetes. Findings of the study overall: Significant though moderate, a shortening of TCRB CDR3s appeared in all four CD4+ subsets of Type 1 diabetes patients. Whether HLA type affects TCRB rearrangement stayed undetermined in the present work.

With respect to this clone: Its antigen is still unknown.

Reverse transcription of all isolated RNA meant that expressed TCRB transcripts were sequenced. The repertoire was sequenced with immunoSEQ multiplex PCR; TCRdb's copy has only in-frame clones and lacks some. The sample gives fewer than 30,000 clones, 55% to 70% of which show up once; around 4.4% is in the top ten. Germline assignment: CDR1 LNHDA and CDR2 SQIVND (reference sequence). V lost 4 bases, J lost 4 bases, and 12 bases stayed unmatched. The CDR3 loop spans 16 amino acids. Sorted CD4+ subsets: naive, central memory, regulatory, stem cell-like memory (CD45RO/CCR7/CD25/CD127/CD95/CD27 panel). The source is a young man with type 1 diabetes. Material for sequencing was Tregs from blood. The V gene is TRBV19, the J gene TRBJ2-7; 8 positions agree with TRBD1. CDR3 protein: CASSTRLTGVRYEQYF. The DNA for the CDR3 is TGTGCCAGTAGTACACGCTTGACAGGGGTAAGGTACGAGCAGTACTTC.